Listed here are 5 T cell receptor beta chains from one sample, sequenced in a study of blood T cells in healthy people across ages. A J-beta primer mix and a sample-barcoded 5' primer were used in a second PCR of roughly 6 to 11 cycles. TCRdb ran MiXCR on the 5' RACE reads and lists one entry per CDR3 protein. This sample has fewer than 900,000 distinct CDR3 sequences; 49% occur once, and the top ten carry roughly a third. The sequencing sample was made of blood. The receptors originated from a woman aged 60-70 years in good health.

This clonotype appeared a single time. The V gene is TRBV4-1, the J gene TRBJ2-1; the D call may be TRBD1 or TRBD2 (5 bases each). Germline assignment: CDR1 MGHRA and CDR2 YSYEKL. This CDR3 comprises 14 residues. V lost 4 bases to trimming and J lost 4 bases, with 11 bases between them. DNA of the CDR3: TGCGCCAGCAGCCGGGACGAGCGGTACAATGAGCAGTTCTTC. It codes for CASSRDERYNEQFF.

This clonotype has a single count. A junction boundary mismatches the germline segment, possibly from a read error. The chain is built from TRBV12-3 or TRBV12-4 and TRBJ2-3; D might be TRBD1 or TRBD2, each matching 5 bases. The CDR3 contains 16 residues. The CDR3 nucleotides are TGTGCCAGCAGCAGATATGGGGGAGACAGCACAGATGCGCAGTATTTT. Amino acid sequence: CASSRYGGDSTDAQYF.

Concerning this clonotype itself: One end of the junction fails to match germline, which may point to a read error. The V and J genes are TRBV4-3 and TRBJ2-3; 7 bases are a match to TRBD1. Germline V lookup: CDR1 LGHNA, CDR2 YSLEER. This CDR3 spans 16 amino acids. The CDR3 sequence: CASSHTGDFVTDAQYF. Written as DNA, the CDR3 is TGCGCCAGCAGCCACACAGGGGATTTTGTCACAGATGCGCAGTATTTT.

V usage is TRBV6-2 or TRBV6-3 and J usage is TRBJ2-1, with 10 nucleotides matching TRBD2. Germline CDR1 and CDR2: MNHEY and SVGEGT. The CDR3 runs 20 residues. J was trimmed by 2 bases and V by 2 bases; bases with no gene match: 15. This CDR3 reads CASSYRRGDSGRITYNEQFF. CDR3 DNA sequence: TGTGCCAGCAGTTACAGGCGGGGGGATAGCGGGAGGATTACCTACAATGAGCAGTTCTTC.

The chain uses TRBV20-1 and TRBJ2-3, with D unresolved. Per germline, CDR1 DFQATT and CDR2 SNEGSKA (reference sequence). The V gene lost 0 bases and the J gene lost 1 base, with 8 bases spanning the gap. The CDR3 loop spans 14 amino acids. CDR3: CSARDLRGTDTQYF. As DNA, the CDR3 is TGCAGTGCTAGAGATCTCCGAGGCACAGATACGCAGTATTTT.